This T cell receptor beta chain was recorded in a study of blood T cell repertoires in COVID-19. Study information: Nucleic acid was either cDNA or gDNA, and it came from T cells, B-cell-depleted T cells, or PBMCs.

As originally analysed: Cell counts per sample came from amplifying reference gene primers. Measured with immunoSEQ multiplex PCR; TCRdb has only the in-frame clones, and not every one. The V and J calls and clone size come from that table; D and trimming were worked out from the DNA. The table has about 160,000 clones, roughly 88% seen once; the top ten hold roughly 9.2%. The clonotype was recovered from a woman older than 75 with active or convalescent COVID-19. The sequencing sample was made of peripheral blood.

The CDR3 DNA follows: TGTGCCAGCAGTTTGTACGCCACTTTACGTCTTTATAGCAATCAGCCCCAGCATTTT. As protein: CASSLYATLRLYSNQPQHF. This chain joins TRBV28 and TRBJ1-5, with D unresolved. V lost 3 bases to trimming and J lost 0 bases, with 21 bases between them. The CDR3 runs 19 residues. Germline V lookup: CDR1 MDHEN, CDR2 SYDVKM.